This TCR beta chain was documented in a study of cytomegalovirus exposure and HLA in healthy donors. Comment on this clone: The antigen is not known.

In germline, CDR1 is LNHDA, CDR2 SQIVND (reference sequence). With 4 bases removed from V and 6 bases from J, the gap between germline ends came to 10 bases. The CDR3 spans 13 residues. Study findings and constraints: Reports indicated that the classifier achieved high specificity and sensitivity in diagnosing cytomegalovirus status. Most subjects had HLA-A and HLA-B alleles reportedly predicted accurately by TCR beta sequences. Most CMV-associated TCR beta chains appeared HLA-restricted in a later analysis.

PCR was performed using 60 Vbeta and 13 Jbeta primers. Original processing notes: Later, an analysis found around 77 million unique TCR beta chains, and about 9.9 million of these were shared. Libraries were prepared by immunoSEQ multiplex PCR; TCRdb keeps only in-frame clonotypes and omits some of them. V and J calls and clone size are those listed in that table; D and trimming were worked out from the DNA. The sample lists some 180,000 clones; 76% were seen once. The genes are TRBV19 and TRBJ2-1; D ambiguous. This sequence was found in a woman aged 25 to 39 in good health and CMV-seropositive. Sequenced sample: PBMCs. The CDR3 nucleotides read TGTGCCAGTAGTACAGGCTACCTCAATGAGCAGTTCTTC. It translates to CASSTGYLNEQFF.